This entry concerns a single T cell receptor beta chain. It has no known antigen specificity. No much larger clone exists at a distance of one base, and base qualities are not known. What the treatment or condition label conveys for this sample: approximately 9-day PBMC culture with coronavirus spike peptide pools or control peptides (ViraFEST assay). To expand antigen-specific T cells with peptide pools and then pick out the expanded clonotypes through TCR sequencing, the study relied on the ViraFEST assay. The convalescent patients' positive SARS-CoV-2 PCR tests fell between March and December 2020, which was before the Alpha, Beta and Delta variants emerged in the United States. PBMCs were cultured at about 2 million per well in IMDM supplemented with 5% human AB serum and about 9.6 IU/ml IL-2, with approximately 9.5 ug/ml peptide pools added. Half of the culture medium was replaced with fresh IL-2-containing medium on days 3 and 7. After 10 days of culture, CD4+ T cells were isolated by negative selection using the EasySep CD4+ T cell isolation kit. PBMCs were separated from whole blood using Ficoll-Paque Plus gradient centrifugation and then either used fresh or cryopreserved at -140C. Each culture condition was generally run in triplicate wells.

This sample stems from a study of vaccination and CD4 T cells after COVID-19 (dated by TCRdb to 2022 to 2024). Regarding the study in general: Every convalescent patient had a positive nasal swab PCR test for SARS-CoV-2, with mild disease in roughly ten patients and severe disease in one. The convalescent cohort comprised six males and four females, including two Hispanic individuals, seven Caucasians, two Asians and one multiracial person. Participants received two doses of either the Pfizer-BioNTech BNT162b2 vaccine (n=8) or the Moderna mRNA-1273 vaccine (n=2). Post-COVID blood samples were collected from convalescent patients a median of around 100 days after diagnosis, with a range of roughly 30 to 170 days. Post-vaccine blood samples were taken a median of 72 days after the second vaccine dose, with a range of roughly 13 to 250 days. The cultures were stimulated with overlapping spike peptide pools from SARS-CoV-2 and from the common cold coronaviruses HCoV-NL63, HCoV-OC43 and HCoV-229E. As controls, cultures received a CEFX viral epitope pool (the positive control), an HIV-1 Nef peptide pool (the negative control), or no peptide at all. In nine to eleven COVID-19 convalescent patients and several infection-naive healthy vaccine recipients, researchers compared the spike-specific CD4+ TCR repertoire from before mRNA vaccination with the repertoire from after.

The library was built by means of PCR. TCR sequencing of DNA from cultured CD4+ T cells used the Oncomine TCR Beta short-read assay at the Johns Hopkins FTIC core. The QIAamp micro DNA kit was used to extract genomic DNA from the cultured CD4+ T cells. The Oncomine TCR Beta libraries from cultured CD4+ T cells were pooled using unique dual indexes and then sequenced on an Illumina iSeq 100. Under the source paper's analysis protocol: Non-productive sequences were removed, and CDR3s not starting with C, not ending with F or W, or shorter than 7 amino acids were discarded. The MANAFEST web application identified antigen-specific clonotypes by comparing peptide-stimulated wells against reference wells and other culture wells. To be called positive, a clone needed an FDR below 0.05, an odds ratio above 5, and a productive frequency above 0.1% in at least two of three replicate wells. A clonotype counted as cross-reactive if it showed significant expansion both in the SARS-CoV-2 spike wells and in at least one common cold coronavirus spike condition. CDR3 homology was assessed with Levenshtein distances (stringdist) and unrooted phylogenetic trees (ape) in R version 3.6.1. Starting from the raw public reads, TCRdb applied fastp trimming at Q25, assembled clones with MiXCR and retained in-frame beta chains. Every CDR3 protein is listed once, alongside the most common genes and DNA of its rows. What appears here as the V and J calls and clone size reflects TCRdb's work, not the paper's. Present in this sample are 7,000 or so distinct CDR3 sequences, 74% of which were seen just once. Approximately 33% of the sample belongs to the ten largest clones.

From cysteine to phenylalanine, the CDR3 is 16 amino acids long. The kept DNA is CDR3 alone, 48 bases in frame from the first base. Trimmed from V: 7 bases; trimmed from J: 0 bases; junction bases lacking a gene match: 11. In the germline V gene, CDR1 corresponds to MNHNS and CDR2 to SASEGT. Beyond this particular receptor, the publication reports: In convalescent patients, nearly all vaccine-specific clones (304 of 307) were found to be mono-reactive for SARS-CoV-2 spike rather than cross-reactive with common cold coronaviruses. The study included relatively few convalescent patients and did not analyze early timepoints after natural infection. The median number of SARS-CoV-2-reactive clonotypes rose from around 21 after infection to some 40 after vaccination, but the change was not significant. In convalescent patients, a median approximately 83% of post-vaccine SARS-CoV-2-reactive clones were detected only after vaccination, suggesting vaccine-specific priming.

The clonotype was recovered from a human donor who had recovered from COVID-19. Sequencing used CD4+ T cells from blood, cultured in vitro. The V and J segments used are TRBV6-1 and TRBJ1-1; TRBD1 matches 7 bases in the middle. The CDR3 region reads CASTHTRTGLNTEAFF. The nucleotides read TGTGCCAGCACCCACACGAGGACAGGACTGAACACTGAAGCTTTCTTT.